By share, the clone carrying this T cell receptor beta chain ranks as medium-sized. Its antigen remains unidentified. The CDR3 contains 15 residues. Germline CDR1 and CDR2: SGHRS and YFSETQ. V lost 3 bases to trimming and J lost 0 bases, with 9 bases between them. About 500 ng RNA was reverse transcribed with alpha and beta constant-region primers. Each of the alpha and beta chains got its own library through chain-specific third strand synthesis with indices. Each cDNA molecule was barcoded, and a single primer pair amplified each chain. The SP2 site served as the priming point for second strand synthesis. One entry per CDR3 protein, called by TCRdb with MiXCR from the 5' RACE reads. The table includes about 6,600 distinct CDR3 sequences, less than 11% detected once. Roughly three months, about 14 weeks, into antiretroviral therapy, follow-up blood was collected. All unsorted peripheral T cells were captured because whole blood was used without fractionation.

The data belong to a study of HIV-infected patients and healthy controls. General study points: Significantly higher mean Gini indices appeared in HIV-infected repertoires, possibly reflecting oligoclonality.

The material was blood, obtained during antiretroviral therapy. The clonotype comes from an adult with HIV infection. This chain connects TRBV5-1 to TRBJ1-4; D remains ambiguous. CDR3 amino acids: CASSSNLPTNEKLFF. The CDR3 DNA reads as TGCGCCAGCAGCTCAAATCTTCCAACTAATGAAAAACTGTTTTTT. Combining the CDR3 with reference TRBV5-1 and TRBJ1-4 gives the whole variable domain KAGVTQTPRYLIKTRGQQVTLSCSPISGHRSVSWYQQTPGQGLQFLFEYFSETQRNKGNFPGRFSGRQFSNSRSEMNVSTLELGDSALYLCASSSNLPTNEKLFFGSGTQLSVL.